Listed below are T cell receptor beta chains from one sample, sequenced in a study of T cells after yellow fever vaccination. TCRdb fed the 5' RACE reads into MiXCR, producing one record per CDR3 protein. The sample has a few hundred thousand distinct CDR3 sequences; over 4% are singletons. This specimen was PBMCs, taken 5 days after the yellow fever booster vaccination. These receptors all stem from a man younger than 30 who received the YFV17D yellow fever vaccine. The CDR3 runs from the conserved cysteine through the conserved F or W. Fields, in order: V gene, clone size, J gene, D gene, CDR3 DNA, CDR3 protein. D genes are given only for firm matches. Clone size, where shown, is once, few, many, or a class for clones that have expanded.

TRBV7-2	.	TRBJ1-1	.	TGTGCCAGCAGCCAAGAGGAGGTCCCGGGGAGCACTGAAGCTTTCTTT	CASSQEEVPGSTEAFF
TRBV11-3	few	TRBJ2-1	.	TGTGCCAGCAGCATTTCTTCTGAGCAGTTCTTC	CASSISSEQFF
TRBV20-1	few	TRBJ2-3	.	TGCAGTGCAGACAAGCGCACAGATACGCAGTATTTT	CSADKRTDTQYF
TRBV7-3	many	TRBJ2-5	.	TGTGCCAGCAGCCGAGTGGGGAGCAGGTCAGAGACCCAGTACTTC	CASSRVGSRSETQYF
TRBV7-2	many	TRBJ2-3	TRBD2	TGTGCCAGCAGCAAAGTTAGCGGGGAACCAGATACGCAGTATTTT	CASSKVSGEPDTQYF
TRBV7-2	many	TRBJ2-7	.	TGTGCCAGCAGCTTAGTGTACGGTAGCTCCTACGAGCAGTACTTC	CASSLVYGSSYEQYF
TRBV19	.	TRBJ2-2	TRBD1	TGTGCCAGTAGTATGTTGGGACAGGGCCTTACCGGGGAGCTGTTTTTT	CASSMLGQGLTGELFF
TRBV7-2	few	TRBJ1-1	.	TGTGCCAGCAGCGTCAGTTGGACTGAAGCTTTCTTT	CASSVSWTEAFF
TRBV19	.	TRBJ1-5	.	TGTGCCAGTAGTTACGACAGTGAATCAAATCAGCCCCAGCATTTT	CASSYDSESNQPQHF
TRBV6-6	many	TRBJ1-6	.	TGTGCCAGCAGCCCCGGGACGGTAGTCTCACCCCTCCACTTT	CASSPGTVVSPLHF
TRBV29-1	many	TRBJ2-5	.	TGCAGCGTTGAATTGCGGGCAGAGACCCAGTACTTC	CSVELRAETQYF
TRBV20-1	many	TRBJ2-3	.	TGCAGTGCTCGGGGTTTCACAGATACGCAGTATTTT	CSARGFTDTQYF
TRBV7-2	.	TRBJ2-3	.	TGTGCCAGCAGTTCTGTATCCCCAGATACGCAGTATTTT	CASSSVSPDTQYF
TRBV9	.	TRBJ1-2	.	TGTGCCAGCACACACCCCGGGGAAGCAGATGGCTACACCTTC	CASTHPGEADGYTF
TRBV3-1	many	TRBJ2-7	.	TGTGCCAGCAGCCAAGATTCTGCCTACGAGCAGTACTTC	CASSQDSAYEQYF
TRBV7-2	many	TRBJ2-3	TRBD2	TGTGCCAGCAGCTTAGCGAGATTCGGCGGGGGGGCTCGCACAGATACGCAGTATTTT	CASSLARFGGGARTDTQYF
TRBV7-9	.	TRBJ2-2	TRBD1	TGTGCCATCGAACAGGGGGGAGGAACCGGGGAGCTGTTTTTT	CAIEQGGGTGELFF
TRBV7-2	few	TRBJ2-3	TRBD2	TGTGCCAGCAGCTTAGGGCGGGGGGGATTCACAGATACGCAGTATTTT	CASSLGRGGFTDTQYF
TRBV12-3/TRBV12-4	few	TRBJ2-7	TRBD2	TGTGCCAGCACCCGAGGTAGAGCGGGGGCGTCCTACGAGCAGTACTTC	CASTRGRAGASYEQYF
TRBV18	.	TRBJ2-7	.	TGTGCCAGCTCCCCGCTTGAACCCTACGAGCAGTACTTC	CASSPLEPYEQYF